This is a list of T cell receptor beta chains from one sample in a study of blood T cell repertoires in COVID-19. Produced via immunoSEQ multiplex PCR; TCRdb's table is partial and in-frame only. The profile shows some 230,000 clones, around 84% of them singletons. The specimen was peripheral blood. Source of these receptors: a woman aged 55-75 years who had recovered from COVID-19. The CDR3 runs from the conserved cysteine through the conserved F or W. A D gene is named only where the DNA matches it firmly. Expanded clones get a size class; other rows say once, few or many, or leave the size out.

TRBV6-5,TRBD2,NA,TRBJ2-5,CASSYPGGGQETQYF,TGTGCCAGCAGTTATCCGGGGGGGGGCCAAGAGACCCAGTACTTC
TRBV30,TRBD1,NA,TRBJ1-6,CAWSVRAGGSYNSPLHF,TGTGCCTGGAGTGTAAGGGCAGGGGGCTCCTATAATTCACCCCTCCACTTT
TRBV5-4,NA,NA,TRBJ2-5,CASSLFGGPQETQYF,TGTGCCAGCAGCTTGTTTGGGGGCCCTCAAGAGACCCAGTACTTC
TRBV10-3,NA,NA,TRBJ1-4,CATGDSREEKLFF,TGTGCCACCGGGGACTCGCGGGAGGAAAAACTGTTTTTT
TRBV6-1,NA,NA,TRBJ1-1,CASSEGHLNTEAFF,TGTGCCAGCAGTGAGGGACACCTGAACACTGAAGCTTTCTTT
TRBV4-2,TRBD1,NA,TRBJ2-1,CASSQGQPDEQFF,TGTGCCAGCAGCCAGGGACAGCCCGATGAGCAGTTCTTC
TRBV7-2,NA,NA,TRBJ2-3,CASSSAGDTQYF,TGTGCCAGCAGCTCCGCAGGAGATACGCAGTATTTT
TRBV5-5,NA,NA,TRBJ1-3,CASSGLQRLSSGNTIYF,TGTGCCAGCAGCGGACTACAGAGACTGAGCTCTGGAAACACCATATATTTT
TRBV27,NA,NA,TRBJ2-2,CASSYSVTGELFF,TGTGCCAGCAGTTATAGTGTGACCGGGGAGCTGTTTTTT
TRBV13,TRBD1,NA,TRBJ1-2,CASSHSGTGGYGYTF,TGTGCCAGCAGCCACTCCGGGACAGGGGGCTATGGCTACACCTTC
TRBV7-9,NA,NA,TRBJ2-4,CASSFRDIQYF,TGTGCCAGCAGCTTTCGGGACATTCAGTACTTC
TRBV30,NA,NA,TRBJ1-6,CAWSVGANSPLHF,TGTGCCTGGAGTGTAGGAGCGAATTCACCCCTCCACTTT
TRBV6-1,TRBD1,NA,TRBJ1-2,CASSDLGTAYNYGYTF,TGTGCCAGCAGTGATCTTGGGACAGCCTATAACTATGGCTACACCTTC
TRBV29-1,NA,NA,TRBJ2-3,CSVHWGDSTDTQYF,TGCAGCGTACATTGGGGGGACTCCACAGATACGCAGTATTTT
TRBV4-1,TRBD1,NA,TRBJ1-2,CASSQPPGQPQSYGYTF,TGCGCCAGCAGCCAACCGCCGGGACAGCCGCAGAGCTATGGCTACACCTTC
TRBV7-9,NA,NA,TRBJ1-2,CASSLSGGRAYGYTF,TGTGCCAGCAGCTTATCGGGGGGCCGCGCGTATGGCTACACCTTC
TRBV3-1/TRBV3-2,NA,NA,TRBJ1-1,CASSQGKGLVTEAFF,TGTGCCAGCAGCCAAGGTAAGGGGCTGGTCACTGAAGCTTTCTTT
TRBV6-6,NA,NA,TRBJ1-5,CASSSRVTQPQHF,TGTGCCAGCAGCAGCAGGGTTACTCAGCCCCAGCATTTT
TRBV7-8,TRBD2,many,TRBJ2-7,CASSPAGALYEQYF,TGTGCCAGCAGCCCAGCGGGGGCCCTCTACGAGCAGTACTTC
TRBV4-1,NA,NA,TRBJ1-5,CASSQGRLSNQPQHF,TGCGCCAGCAGCCAAGGTAGACTCAGCAATCAGCCCCAGCATTTT
TRBV18,TRBD1,NA,TRBJ1-2,CASSPSTGINYGYTF,TGTGCCAGCTCACCTTCGACAGGGATTAACTATGGCTACACCTTC
TRBV30,NA,NA,TRBJ2-7,CAWMNGQGNGQQSDEQYF,TGTGCCTGGATGAACGGGCAGGGCAACGGACAACAATCGGACGAGCAGTACTTC
TRBV2,NA,NA,TRBJ2-5,CASHVPGVQETQYF,TGTGCCAGCCACGTTCCGGGGGTCCAAGAGACCCAGTACTTC
TRBV5-1,TRBD2,NA,TRBJ2-3,CASSLGRGGTDTQYF,TGCGCCAGCAGCTTGGGGCGGGGGGGCACAGATACGCAGTATTTT
TRBV6-2/TRBV6-3,NA,NA,TRBJ1-2,CASSWGGSGYGYTF,TGTGCCAGCAGTTGGGGGGGGTCTGGCTATGGCTACACCTTC
TRBV6-5,NA,NA,TRBJ1-2,CASSFGPTTRGYTF,TGTGCCAGCAGTTTTGGGCCAACCACCAGAGGCTACACCTTC
TRBV4-3,NA,NA,TRBJ1-2,CASSQIGIGHYGYTF,TGCGCCAGCAGCCAAATCGGGATAGGGCACTATGGCTACACCTTC
TRBV5-1,TRBD2,NA,TRBJ2-3,CASTYFGTRGTDTQYF,TGCGCCAGCACCTACTTTGGGACTAGGGGGACAGATACGCAGTATTTT
TRBV5-1,TRBD1,once,TRBJ2-5,CASSPAGTGEETQYF,TGCGCCAGCAGCCCCGCCGGGACAGGGGAGGAGACCCAGTACTTC
TRBV30,TRBD2,NA,TRBJ2-5,CAWSGRQSGVRETQYF,TGTGCCTGGAGCGGCAGACAGAGCGGGGTCCGGGAGACCCAGTACTTC
TRBV15,NA,NA,TRBJ1-5,CATSRGPPGGVQPQHF,TGTGCCACCAGCAGGGGCCCCCCGGGGGGAGTGCAGCCCCAGCATTTT
TRBV7-8,TRBD1,NA,TRBJ1-2,CASSLGDSPFYGYTF,TGTGCCAGCAGCTTAGGGGACAGCCCATTCTATGGCTACACCTTC
TRBV5-4,TRBD1,NA,TRBJ1-1,CASSLEGTGSTEAFF,TGTGCCAGCAGCTTGGAAGGGACAGGGAGCACTGAAGCTTTCTTT
TRBV2,NA,NA,TRBJ1-2,CASSDAGAGGYTF,TGTGCCAGCAGTGATGCGGGGGCGGGAGGCTACACCTTC
TRBV11-1,NA,few,TRBJ2-7,CASSLVAASNEQYF,TGTGCCAGCAGCTTAGTTGCCGCTAGCAACGAGCAGTACTTC
TRBV12-3/TRBV12-4,TRBD2,NA,TRBJ2-3,CASRLAGADTQYF,TGTGCCAGCAGGCTAGCGGGGGCAGATACGCAGTATTTT
TRBV4-1,NA,NA,TRBJ1-2,CASSQVGRGRYGYTF,TGCGCCAGCAGCCAAGTTGGGCGAGGGCGCTATGGCTACACCTTC
TRBV30,TRBD1,NA,TRBJ1-1,CAWSVRGTGKVTEAFF,TGTGCCTGGAGTGTACGAGGGACAGGGAAGGTCACTGAAGCTTTCTTT
TRBV7-3,NA,NA,TRBJ2-1,CASSLTGGVSSYNEQFF,TGTGCCAGCAGCTTAACTGGCGGGGTGAGCTCCTACAATGAGCAGTTCTTC
TRBV9,NA,NA,TRBJ2-2,CASSVGLPGELFF,TGTGCCAGCAGCGTAGGTCTTCCCGGGGAGCTGTTTTTT
TRBV14,TRBD2,NA,TRBJ2-3,CASSQAGGPDTQYF,TGTGCCAGCAGCCAAGCGGGGGGGCCAGATACGCAGTATTTT
TRBV3-1/TRBV3-2,NA,NA,TRBJ2-5,CASSPPRVEYQETQYF,TGTGCCAGCAGCCCCCCCCGCGTTGAGTACCAAGAGACCCAGTACTTC
TRBV6-5,TRBD1,NA,TRBJ1-1,CATGKGARAFF,TGTGCCACGGGAAAGGGGGCACGGGCTTTCTTT
TRBV4-3,TRBD2,NA,TRBJ2-3,CASSQESGGVADTQYF,TGCGCCAGCAGCCAAGAAAGCGGGGGGGTGGCAGATACGCAGTATTTT
TRBV7-8,TRBD1,NA,TRBJ2-7,CASSRGTGYYEQYF,TGTGCCAGCAGCCGAGGGACAGGATACTACGAGCAGTACTTC
TRBV7-2,NA,NA,TRBJ1-2,CASSLAGGGNYGYTF,TGTGCCAGCAGCTTAGCGGGTGGGGGGAACTATGGCTACACCTTC